This is a list of T cell receptor beta chains from one sample in a study of ipilimumab plus nivolumab after autologous stem cell transplantation. This table comes from immunoSEQ multiplex PCR, and its TCRdb copy is limited to in-frame clones, with some not included. The table lists more than 15,000 clones, around four fifths of them singletons. Source: PBMCs, taken in a trial of ipilimumab plus nivolumab as post-transplant consolidation. These receptors originate from a male donor with diffuse large B-cell lymphoma. Each CDR3 is given with its conserved first and last residue. Not every row has a clone size; where given, it reads once, few, many or a size class.

J,size,V,CDR3
TRBJ1-5,.,TRBV7-3,CASSLERGQPQHF
TRBJ2-7,.,TRBV2,CASSPPGGEQYF
TRBJ2-3,.,TRBV27,CASNLLGGFPGTQYF
TRBJ2-7,.,TRBV15,CATSRNSGPPYEQYF
TRBJ2-3,.,TRBV11-3,CASSTRTGGGTDTQYF
TRBJ1-4,.,TRBV6-1,CASNKQGVSEKLFF
TRBJ1-3,few,TRBV7-9,CASSLISSGNTIYF
TRBJ2-7,.,TRBV29-1,CSVGGDGLFQYF
TRBJ2-7,.,TRBV5-8,CASSARAQPYEQYF
TRBJ1-4,few,TRBV5-1,CASSWGGTTNEKLFF
TRBJ2-2,few,TRBV7-3,CASSLSGTGYDGELFF
TRBJ2-1,few,TRBV7-3,CASSRSEGGRDNEQFF
TRBJ2-1,.,TRBV9,CASSVDGGDYNEQFF
TRBJ1-1,.,TRBV6-1,CASSVLGGTEAFF
TRBJ1-2,.,TRBV30,CAWRGTGVYGYTF
TRBJ2-7,few,TRBV18,CASSPATAYEQYF
TRBJ2-3,.,TRBV7-7,CASSLGGTFTDTQYF
TRBJ1-1,.,TRBV19,CASSRTGQTEAFF
TRBJ2-4,.,TRBV10-1,CASSESGTGKNIQYF
TRBJ2-3,.,TRBV7-8,CASSGKRAGVTDTQYF
TRBJ2-5,.,TRBV4-1,CASSQDTRRGAETQYF
TRBJ1-2,.,TRBV2,CASSESGAVGYTF
TRBJ2-1,.,TRBV11-2,CASLLGGPYNEQFF
TRBJ2-5,.,TRBV5-6,CASSVDRQETQYF
TRBJ2-7,.,TRBV5-1,CASSLEGLATKVVYF
TRBJ1-2,.,TRBV19,CASSTTQGIRYGYTF
TRBJ1-4,few,TRBV6-1,CASSEGGNEKLFF
TRBJ1-1,.,TRBV12-5,CASGLVSGEAFF
TRBJ2-5,.,TRBV11-2,CASSLVIGRARETQYF